The entry below describes one TCR beta chain. Its target is unknown. At one end, the junction sequence differs from germline, possibly due to a read error. These data are taken from a study of breast tumors, draining lymph nodes, adjacent tissues. Whole-study findings and limits: Tumors had less TCR diversity than lymph nodes, more than nontumor tissue.

MiXCR was run by TCRdb on the multiplex PCR reads, yielding one entry per CDR3 protein. The sample holds more than 80,000 distinct CDR3 sequences, about 31% seen once. The CDR3 contains 16 residues. The germline gives CDR1 SGHRS, CDR2 YFSETQ. The lymph nodes were axillary draining lymph nodes from breast cancer patients. The genes are TRBV5-1 and TRBJ2-3; the D gene is possibly TRBD2 (7 bases). The receptor's source is a female donor with breast cancer. Some clones in this sample may be carry-over from other donors' samples. Sequenced: axillary lymph node tissue. DNA for the CDR3: TGCGCCAGCAGCTTGGCGGCGGGGGCCCTCACAGATACGCAGTGTTTC. Its protein product is CASSLAAGALTDTQCF.